Sequencing of this T cell receptor (beta chain) was carried out in a study of blood T cell repertoires in COVID-19. Study background: Whether acute or convalescent, the COVID-19 samples came from the United States, Italy and Spain.

The CDR3 sequence is 13 residues long. V was pared by 2 bases and J by 1 base, with 5 bases between. The assay was immunoSEQ multiplex PCR, and TCRdb's table has in-frame clones only and misses some. The repertoire holds roughly 260,000 clones, with about nine tenths as singletons. Sequencing was carried out using PBMCs or T cells enriched from blood (not recorded which). The rearrangement uses TRBV23-1 and TRBJ1-1, with a weak D call TRBD1 (5 bases). TRBV23-1 is sorted into the ORF group, with uncertain function. The clonotype originates from a woman under 40 with acute COVID-19. The CDR3 protein is CASSQTGNTEAFF. DNA of the CDR3: TGCGCCAGCAGTCAAACAGGGAACACTGAAGCTTTCTTT.